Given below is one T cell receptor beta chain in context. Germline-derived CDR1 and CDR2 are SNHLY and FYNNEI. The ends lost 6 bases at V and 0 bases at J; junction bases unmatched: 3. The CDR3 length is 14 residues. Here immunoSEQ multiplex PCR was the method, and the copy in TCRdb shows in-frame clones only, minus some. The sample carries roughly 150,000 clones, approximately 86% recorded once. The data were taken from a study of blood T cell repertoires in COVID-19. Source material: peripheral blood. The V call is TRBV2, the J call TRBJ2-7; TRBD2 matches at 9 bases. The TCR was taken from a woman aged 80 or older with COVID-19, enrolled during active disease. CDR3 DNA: TGTGCCAGCAGAAGCGGGAGGCCCTCCTACGAGCAGTACTTC. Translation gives CASRSGRPSYEQYF.